The entry below describes one T cell receptor (beta chain). The data were obtained in a study of blood T cell repertoires in COVID-19. Original methodology: Reference gene primer amplification in the assay estimated nucleated cell counts. The repertoire was sequenced with immunoSEQ multiplex PCR; TCRdb's copy has only in-frame clones and lacks some. Clonal size and the V and J genes are those of that table, whereas D and trimming came from the DNA. The sample lists hundreds of thousands of clones, roughly 86% occurring once. Material: peripheral blood. This receptor was taken from a young man with active or convalescent COVID-19.

The CDR3 nucleotides read TGCGCCAGCAGCCAAGATGCCAGACAAGAGACCCAGTACTTC. Protein product: CASSQDARQETQYF. This chain joins TRBV4-1 and TRBJ2-5; D gene uncertain. Trimming took off 0 bases at V and 2 bases at J, with 7 bases between the two ends. The CDR3 is 14 amino acids. Germline-derived CDR1 and CDR2 are MGHRA and YSYEKL.